The present T cell receptor beta chain was sequenced within a study of Ad26.COV2.S vaccination and SARS-CoV-2 variants. Treatment: around 19 received Ad26.COV2.S at low or high dose, single or two shots; 5 received placebo; per-sample allocation not given. Sample collection was performed on day 63 after the first vaccine or placebo injection. The assay was immunoSEQ multiplex PCR, and TCRdb's table has in-frame clones only and misses some. The data hold roughly 680,000 clones, with around 89% observed a single time. Between the trimmed V and J ends, which lost 6 bases and 8 bases, there was a span of 20 bases. CDR3 length: 15 residues. CDR1 is MNHEY, CDR2 SVGAGI, per germline.

The sequenced sample was peripheral blood, obtained in a trial of Ad26.COV2.S vaccine versus placebo. The chain is built from TRBV6-5 and TRBJ2-1, with D possibly TRBD2 on 6 matching bases. This TCR was sampled from a person aged 18-65 years who received the Ad26.COV2.S COVID-19 vaccine or a placebo. The CDR3 region is CASRRRGLGGDEQFF. Written as DNA, the CDR3 is TGTGCCAGCAGGCGGAGGGGCCTAGGAGGCGATGAGCAGTTCTTC.